Sequencing of this T cell receptor beta chain was carried out in a study of blood T cell repertoires in COVID-19. Background on the study: The origin of the acute and convalescent COVID-19 samples was the United States, Italy and Spain. T cells, B-cell-depleted T cells, or PBMCs supplied cDNA or gDNA.

In the authors' workflow: Reference gene primers were amplified, and this amplification served to estimate nucleated cell counts. The repertoire was sequenced with immunoSEQ multiplex PCR; TCRdb's copy has only in-frame clones and lacks some. Clonal size and the V and J genes are those of that table, whereas D and trimming came from the DNA. Counted here are some 29,000 clones, roughly 87% occurring once; the ten biggest clones make up around 9.9%. The V end was cut by 2 bases, the J end by 4 bases, with 8 bases between. This CDR3 is built from 13 residues. This TCR was sampled from a human donor in a cohort sampled during active COVID-19. The rearrangement uses TRBV12-3 or TRBV12-4 and TRBJ2-5; D is possibly TRBD1 (6 bases). Sequenced: peripheral blood. The CDR3 protein is CASSLQGRETQYF. As DNA, the CDR3 is TGTGCCAGCAGTTTACAGGGGCGAGAGACCCAGTACTTC.